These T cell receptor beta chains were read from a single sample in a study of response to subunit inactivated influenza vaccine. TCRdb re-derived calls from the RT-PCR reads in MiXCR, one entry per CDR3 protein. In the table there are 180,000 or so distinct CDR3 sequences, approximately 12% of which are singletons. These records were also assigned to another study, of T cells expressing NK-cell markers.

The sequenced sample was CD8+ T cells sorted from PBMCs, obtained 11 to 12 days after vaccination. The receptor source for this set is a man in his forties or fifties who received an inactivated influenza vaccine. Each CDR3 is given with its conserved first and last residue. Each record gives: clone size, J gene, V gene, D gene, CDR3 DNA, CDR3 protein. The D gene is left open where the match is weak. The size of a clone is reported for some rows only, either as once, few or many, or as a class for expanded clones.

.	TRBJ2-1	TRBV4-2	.	TGTGCCAGCAGCCAACGGGCCCACTCCTACAATGAGCAGTTCTTC	CASSQRAHSYNEQFF
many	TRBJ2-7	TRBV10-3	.	TGTGCCATCAGTGAGGGACAGTACGGTGAGCAGTACTTC	CAISEGQYGEQYF
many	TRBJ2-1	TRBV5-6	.	TGTGCCAGCAGCCTCGGATTGGGGAATGAGCAGTTCTTC	CASSLGLGNEQFF
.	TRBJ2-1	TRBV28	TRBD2	TGTGCCAGCAGTTCCTTCATCGGACTAGCGGGAGATCGAGGCAATGAGCAGTTCTTC	CASSSFIGLAGDRGNEQFF
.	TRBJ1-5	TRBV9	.	TGTGCCAGCAGCGTAGAAGGGGATAGCAATCAGCCCCAGCATTTT	CASSVEGDSNQPQHF
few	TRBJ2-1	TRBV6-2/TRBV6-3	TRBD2	TGTGCCAGCAATTCCGGGACTAGCATCGACAATGAGCAGTTCTTC	CASNSGTSIDNEQFF
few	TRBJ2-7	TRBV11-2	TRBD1	TGTGCCAGCAGCTTAGGCCCCGAGCTCCGGACAGGGTCCTTGGTCGTCGGCGAGCAGTACTTC	CASSLGPELRTGSLVVGEQYF
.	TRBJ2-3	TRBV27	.	TGTGTCAGCAGTTCCCTACCCCGGACTAATTCACCAACAGATACGCAGTATTTT	CVSSSLPRTNSPTDTQYF
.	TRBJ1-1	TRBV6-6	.	TGTGCCAGCAGTTACGGGGTAGAAGCTTTCTTT	CASSYGVEAFF
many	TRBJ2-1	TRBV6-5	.	TGTGCCAGCAGTTCTTTGAGCTCCTACAATGAGCAGTTCTTC	CASSSLSSYNEQFF
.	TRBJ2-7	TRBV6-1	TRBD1	TGTGCCAGCAGTGACCCGGGACAGGGTACCTACGAGCAGTACTTC	CASSDPGQGTYEQYF
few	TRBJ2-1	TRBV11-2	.	TGTGCCAGCAGCTTAGACGGACGTCCCTTTTACAATGAGCAGTTCTTC	CASSLDGRPFYNEQFF
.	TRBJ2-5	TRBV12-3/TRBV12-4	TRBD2	TGTGCCAGCACCCCCGTACTAGCGGGAGAGACCCAGTACTTC	CASTPVLAGETQYF